A selection of T cell receptor beta chains follows, all from one sample in a study of Ad26.COV2.S vaccination and SARS-CoV-2 variants. Assay: immunoSEQ multiplex PCR; the TCRdb copy retains only in-frame clones and omits some. The sample has 350,000 to 500,000 clones; about nine tenths are singletons. The sample here was peripheral blood, taken in a trial of Ad26.COV2.S vaccine versus placebo. Every receptor here comes from a person between 18 and 65 years old who received the Ad26.COV2.S COVID-19 vaccine or a placebo. Each CDR3 is given with its conserved first and last residue. The order of the fields is D gene, clone size, V gene, J gene, CDR3 protein, CDR3 DNA. A D gene is named only where the DNA matches it firmly. Clone size is given for some rows only: seen once, a few or many times, or a class if the clone is expanded.

>NA|NA|TRBV24-1|TRBJ2-1
CATSDAKDTYNEQFF
TGTGCCACCAGTGACGCCAAAGACACCTACAATGAGCAGTTCTTC
>NA|NA|TRBV28|TRBJ1-4
CASSLATGRPNEKLFF
TGTGCCAGCAGTTTAGCCACAGGGCGACCTAATGAAAAACTGTTTTTT
>TRBD1|NA|TRBV14|TRBJ1-1
CASSQSGDREAFF
TGTGCCAGCAGCCAATCGGGGGACAGGGAAGCTTTCTTT
>NA|NA|TRBV28|TRBJ1-5
CASSPAGMGWEQPQHF
TGTGCCAGCAGCCCTGCAGGGATGGGATGGGAACAGCCCCAGCATTTT
>TRBD1|NA|TRBV6-4|TRBJ2-1
CASSLGQGYEQFF
TGTGCCAGCAGCCTAGGACAGGGCTATGAGCAGTTCTTC
>NA|NA|TRBV11-2|TRBJ2-1
CASSLSYSSSYNEQFF
TGTGCCAGCAGCTTATCTTACTCGAGCTCCTACAATGAGCAGTTCTTC
>TRBD2|NA|TRBV28|TRBJ2-7
CASSILSSGRRYEQYF
TGTGCCAGCAGCATCCTCTCTAGCGGGAGACGGTACGAGCAGTACTTC
>NA|NA|TRBV24-1|TRBJ1-1
CATSDEVYWRNTEAFF
TGTGCCACCAGTGATGAGGTTTATTGGAGGAACACTGAAGCTTTCTTT
>TRBD1|NA|TRBV27|TRBJ2-1
CASSPQGYNEQFF
TGTGCCAGCAGTCCACAGGGGTACAATGAGCAGTTCTTC
>NA|NA|TRBV5-8|TRBJ1-1
CASSGGRVGHEAFF
TGTGCCAGCAGCGGGGGGCGAGTGGGGCATGAAGCTTTCTTT
>TRBD2|NA|TRBV5-6|TRBJ2-5
CASSFRLAGVVETQYF
TGTGCCAGCAGCTTTCGACTAGCGGGAGTGGTGGAGACCCAGTACTTC
>NA|NA|TRBV13|TRBJ2-5
CASSLGLGVRTQYF
TGTGCCAGCAGCTTAGGCCTCGGGGTCCGGACCCAGTACTTC
>TRBD1|NA|TRBV7-2|TRBJ2-7
CASSSETGVYEQYF
TGTGCCAGCAGCTCAGAGACAGGGGTGTACGAGCAGTACTTC
>NA|NA|TRBV21-1|TRBJ1-5
CASSRPPGRGNSNQPQHF
TGTGCCAGCAGCAGGCCCCCGGGGAGGGGAAATAGCAATCAGCCCCAGCATTTT
>TRBD2|NA|TRBV30|TRBJ2-3
CAWDLGGGYTDTQYF
TGTGCCTGGGACCTCGGGGGGGGATACACAGATACGCAGTATTTT
>NA|NA|TRBV5-4|TRBJ2-7
CASSLTNNYEQYF
TGTGCCAGCAGCTTGACTAACAACTACGAGCAGTACTTC
>TRBD2|NA|TRBV27|TRBJ2-7
CASSYSGTSGNEQYF
TGTGCCAGCAGTTACAGCGGGACTAGCGGGAACGAGCAGTACTTC
>TRBD1|NA|TRBV19|TRBJ2-1
CASSNRGSSYNEQFF
TGTGCCAGTAGTAACAGGGGCAGCTCCTACAATGAGCAGTTCTTC
>NA|NA|TRBV4-2|TRBJ2-7
CASSQVSSYEQYF
TGTGCCAGCAGCCAAGTAAGCTCCTACGAGCAGTACTTC
>NA|NA|TRBV28|TRBJ1-5
CASIPGYGSNQPQHF
TGTGCCAGCATTCCGGGGTACGGGAGCAATCAGCCCCAGCATTTT
>TRBD1|NA|TRBV12-3/TRBV12-4|TRBJ2-7
CASSPGQTYEQYF
TGTGCCAGCAGTCCGGGACAGACCTACGAGCAGTACTTC
>NA|NA|TRBV6-5|TRBJ2-7
CASSLQGKGLYEQYF
TGTGCCAGCAGTTTACAGGGCAAGGGGTTATACGAGCAGTACTTC
>NA|NA|TRBV9|TRBJ2-3
CASRPPTTDTQYF
TGTGCCAGCAGACCCCCTACCACAGATACGCAGTATTTT
>NA|NA|TRBV27|TRBJ2-2
CASSSSTGELFF
TGTGCCAGCAGTTCAAGCACCGGGGAGCTGTTTTTT
>NA|once|TRBV6-2/TRBV6-3|TRBJ2-7
CASSYLGSGTYEQYF
TGTGCCAGCAGTTATCTGGGTAGCGGAACCTACGAGCAGTACTTC
>TRBD2|NA|TRBV24-1|TRBJ2-1
CATSDSTGLAIGEQFF
TGTGCCACCAGTGATTCAACGGGACTAGCTATTGGTGAGCAGTTCTTC
>TRBD1|NA|TRBV6-4|TRBJ1-1
CASSGDRVRKNTEAFF
TGTGCCAGCAGTGGGGACAGGGTCAGAAAGAACACTGAAGCTTTCTTT
>TRBD1|NA|TRBV7-8|TRBJ2-1
CASSAGQVGDNEQFF
TGTGCCAGCAGCGCGGGACAGGTCGGCGACAATGAGCAGTTCTTC
>TRBD1|NA|TRBV5-8|TRBJ1-5
CASSKGQVNQPQHF
TGTGCCAGCAGCAAAGGACAGGTCAATCAGCCCCAGCATTTT
>NA|NA|TRBV27|TRBJ1-5
CASSLSKPQHF
TGTGCCAGCAGTTTATCGAAGCCCCAGCATTTT
>TRBD1|NA|TRBV11-2|TRBJ1-3
CASSLHRGTGRTSGNTIYF
TGTGCCAGCAGCTTACACCGCGGGACAGGGAGGACCTCTGGAAACACCATATATTTT
>TRBD1|NA|TRBV13|TRBJ1-4
CASSINRGRGEKLFF
TGTGCCAGCAGCATAAACAGGGGTAGGGGTGAAAAACTGTTTTTT
>NA|NA|TRBV18|TRBJ2-3
CASSPPGSGTQYF
TGTGCCAGCTCACCTCCGGGGTCTGGTACGCAGTATTTT